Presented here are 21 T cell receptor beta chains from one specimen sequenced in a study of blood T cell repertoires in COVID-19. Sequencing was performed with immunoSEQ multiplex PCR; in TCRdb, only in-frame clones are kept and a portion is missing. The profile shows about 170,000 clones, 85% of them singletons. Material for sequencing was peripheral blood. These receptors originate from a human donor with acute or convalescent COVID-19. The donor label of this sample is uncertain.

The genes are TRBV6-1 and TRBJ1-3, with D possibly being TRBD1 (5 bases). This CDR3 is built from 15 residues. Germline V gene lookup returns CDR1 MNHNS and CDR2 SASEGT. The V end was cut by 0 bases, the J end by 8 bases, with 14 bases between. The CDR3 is CASSEASQGRDTIYF. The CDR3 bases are TGTGCCAGCAGTGAAGCGTCGCAGGGTAGAGACACCATATATTTT.

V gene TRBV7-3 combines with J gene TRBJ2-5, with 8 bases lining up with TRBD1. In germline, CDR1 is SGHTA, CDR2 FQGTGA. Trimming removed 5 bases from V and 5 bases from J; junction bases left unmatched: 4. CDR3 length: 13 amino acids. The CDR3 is CASSRQGKETQYF. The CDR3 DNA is TGTGCCAGCAGCCGACAGGGGAAGGAGACCCAGTACTTC.

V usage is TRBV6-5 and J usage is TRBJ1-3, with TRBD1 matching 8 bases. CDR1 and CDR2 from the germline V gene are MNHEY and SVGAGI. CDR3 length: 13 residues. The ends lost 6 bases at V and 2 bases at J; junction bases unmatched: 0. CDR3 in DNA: TGTGCCAGCAGACAGGGGGCTGGAAACACCATATATTTT. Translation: CASRQGAGNTIYF.

The CDR3 bases are TGCGCCAGCAGCCAAGAGGGGACAGGTACTAATGAGCAGTTCTTC. Translating gives CASSQEGTGTNEQFF. This rearrangement joins TRBV4-3 to TRBJ2-1; 8 nucleotides agree with TRBD1. The CDR3 runs to 15 residues. CDR1 and CDR2 (germline): LGHNA, YSLEER. The V segment lost 0 bases and the J segment 7 bases; nucleotides outside the gene matches: 5.

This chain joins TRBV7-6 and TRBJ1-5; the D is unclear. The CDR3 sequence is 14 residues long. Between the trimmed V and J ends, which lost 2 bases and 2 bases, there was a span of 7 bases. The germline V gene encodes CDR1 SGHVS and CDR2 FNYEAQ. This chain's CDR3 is CASSLMAGNQPQHF. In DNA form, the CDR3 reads TGTGCCAGCAGCTTAATGGCAGGCAATCAGCCCCAGCATTTT. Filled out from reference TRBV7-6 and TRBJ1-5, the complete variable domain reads GAGVSQSPRYKVTKRGQDVALRCDPISGHVSLYWYRQALGQGPEFLTYFNYEAQQDKSGLPNDRFSAERPEGSISTLTIQRTEQRDSAMYRCASSLMAGNQPQHFGDGTRLSIL.

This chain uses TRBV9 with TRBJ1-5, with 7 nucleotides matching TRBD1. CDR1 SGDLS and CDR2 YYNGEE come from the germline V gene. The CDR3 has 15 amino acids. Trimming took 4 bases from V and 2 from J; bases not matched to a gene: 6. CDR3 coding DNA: TGTGCCAGCAGCCCGGGACAGTGGGGCAATCAGCCCCAGCATTTT. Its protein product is CASSPGQWGNQPQHF.

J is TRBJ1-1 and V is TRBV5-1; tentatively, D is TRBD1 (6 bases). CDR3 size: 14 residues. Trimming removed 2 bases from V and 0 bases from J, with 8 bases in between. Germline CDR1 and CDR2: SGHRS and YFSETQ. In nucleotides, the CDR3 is TGCGCCAGCAGCTTCGGACAGATGAACACTGAAGCTTTCTTT. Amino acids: CASSFGQMNTEAFF.

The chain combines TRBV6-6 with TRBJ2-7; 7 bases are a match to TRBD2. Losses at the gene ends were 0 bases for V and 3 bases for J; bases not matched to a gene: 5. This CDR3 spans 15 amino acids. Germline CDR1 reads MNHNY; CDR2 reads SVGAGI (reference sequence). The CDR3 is CASSYSGLPDYEQYF. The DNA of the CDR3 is TGTGCCAGCAGTTACTCGGGACTACCCGACTACGAGCAGTACTTC.

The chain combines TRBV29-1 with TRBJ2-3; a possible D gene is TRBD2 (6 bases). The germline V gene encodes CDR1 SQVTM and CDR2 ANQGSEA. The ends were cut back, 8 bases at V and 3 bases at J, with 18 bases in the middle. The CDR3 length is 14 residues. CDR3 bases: TGCAGCTCCTTGGGGGGTTTCTCAACAGATACGCAGTATTTT. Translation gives CSSLGGFSTDTQYF.

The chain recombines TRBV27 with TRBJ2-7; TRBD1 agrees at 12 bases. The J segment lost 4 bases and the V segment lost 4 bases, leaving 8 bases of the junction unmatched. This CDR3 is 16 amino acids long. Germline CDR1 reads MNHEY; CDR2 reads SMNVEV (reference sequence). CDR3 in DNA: TGTGCCAGCAGTTCCATCGGGACAGGGGGCGAATACGAGCAGTACTTC. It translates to CASSSIGTGGEYEQYF.

CDR3 loop: CSVGDSQTQYF. For the CDR3, the DNA is TGCAGCGTTGGGGACAGTCAGACCCAGTACTTC. V is TRBV29-1 and J is TRBJ2-5; 7 positions match TRBD1. The CDR3 spans 11 residues. J lost 6 bases, V lost 4 bases, and 2 bases had no gene match. CDR1 is SQVTM, CDR2 ANQGSEA, per germline.

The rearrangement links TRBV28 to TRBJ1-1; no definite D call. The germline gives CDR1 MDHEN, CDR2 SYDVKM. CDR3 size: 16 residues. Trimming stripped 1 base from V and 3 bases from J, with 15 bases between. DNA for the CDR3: TGTGCCAGCAGTTTATTTACACCGGAGGGCCACACTGAAGCTTTCTTT. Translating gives CASSLFTPEGHTEAFF.

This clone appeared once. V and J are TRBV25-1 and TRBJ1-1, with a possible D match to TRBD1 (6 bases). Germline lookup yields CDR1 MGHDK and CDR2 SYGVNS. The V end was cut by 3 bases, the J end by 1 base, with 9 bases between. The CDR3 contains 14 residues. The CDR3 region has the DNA TGTGCCAGCAGTGACCTACAGGGGAACACTGAAGCTTTCTTT. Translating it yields CASSDLQGNTEAFF.

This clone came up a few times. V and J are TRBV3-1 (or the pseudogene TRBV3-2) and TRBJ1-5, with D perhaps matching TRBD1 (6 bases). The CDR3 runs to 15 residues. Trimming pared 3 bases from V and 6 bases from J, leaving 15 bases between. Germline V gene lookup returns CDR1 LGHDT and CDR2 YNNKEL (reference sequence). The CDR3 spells CASSHRTVVGQPQHF. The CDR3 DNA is TGTGCCAGCAGCCACCGGACAGTTGTGGGTCAGCCCCAGCATTTT.

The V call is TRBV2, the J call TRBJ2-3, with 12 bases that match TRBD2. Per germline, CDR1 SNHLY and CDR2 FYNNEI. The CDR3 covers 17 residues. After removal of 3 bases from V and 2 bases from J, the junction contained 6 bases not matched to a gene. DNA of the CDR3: TGTGCCAGCAGTGATTCGACTAGCGGGGGTTACACAGATACGCAGTATTTT. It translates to CASSDSTSGGYTDTQYF.

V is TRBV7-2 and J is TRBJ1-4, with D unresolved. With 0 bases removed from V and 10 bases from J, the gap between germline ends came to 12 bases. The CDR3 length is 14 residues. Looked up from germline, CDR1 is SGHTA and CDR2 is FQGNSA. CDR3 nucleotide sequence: TGTGCCAGCAGCTTAGCGCGGGCAGAGGGAAAACTGTTTTTT. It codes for CASSLARAEGKLFF. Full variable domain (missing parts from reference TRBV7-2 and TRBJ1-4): GAGVSQSPSNKVTEKGKDVELRCDPISGHTALYWYRQSLGQGLEFLIYFQGNSAPDKSGLPSDRFSAERTGGSVSTLTIQRTQQEDSAVYLCASSLARAEGKLFFGSGTQLSVL.

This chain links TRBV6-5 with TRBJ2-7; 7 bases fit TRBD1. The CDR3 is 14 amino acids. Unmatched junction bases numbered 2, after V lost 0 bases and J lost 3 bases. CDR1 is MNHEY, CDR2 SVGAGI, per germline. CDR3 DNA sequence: TGTGCCAGCAGTTACTCGGACAGGAACTACGAGCAGTACTTC. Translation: CASSYSDRNYEQYF.

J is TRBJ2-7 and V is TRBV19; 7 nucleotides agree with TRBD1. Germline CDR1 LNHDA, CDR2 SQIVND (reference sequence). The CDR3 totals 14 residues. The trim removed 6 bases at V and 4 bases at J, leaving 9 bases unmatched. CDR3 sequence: CASSGMPGGYEQYF. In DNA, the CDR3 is TGTGCCAGTAGCGGGATGCCAGGGGGTTACGAGCAGTACTTC.

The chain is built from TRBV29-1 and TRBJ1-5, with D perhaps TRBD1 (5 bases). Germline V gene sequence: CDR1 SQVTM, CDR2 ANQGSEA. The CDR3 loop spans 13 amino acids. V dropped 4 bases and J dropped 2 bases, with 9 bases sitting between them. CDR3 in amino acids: CSVGSGGNQPQHF. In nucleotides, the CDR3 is TGCAGCGTTGGATCGGGGGGCAATCAGCCCCAGCATTTT.

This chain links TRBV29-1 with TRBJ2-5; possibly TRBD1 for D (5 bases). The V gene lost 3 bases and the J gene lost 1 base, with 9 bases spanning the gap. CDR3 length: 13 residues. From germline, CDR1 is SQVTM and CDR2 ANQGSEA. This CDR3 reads CSVDRTIQETQYF. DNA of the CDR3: TGCAGCGTTGATCGGACAATCCAAGAGACCCAGTACTTC. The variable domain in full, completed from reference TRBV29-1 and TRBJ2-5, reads SAVISQKPSRDICQRGTSLTIQCQVDSQVTMMFWYRQQPGQSLTLIATANQGSEATYESGFVIDKFPISRPNLTFSTLTVSNMSPEDSSIYLCSVDRTIQETQYFGPGTRLLVL.

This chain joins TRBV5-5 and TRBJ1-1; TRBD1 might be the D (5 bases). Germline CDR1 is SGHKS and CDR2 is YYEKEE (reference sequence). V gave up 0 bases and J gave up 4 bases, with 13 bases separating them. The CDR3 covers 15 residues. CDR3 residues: CASSLVLRDGTEAFF. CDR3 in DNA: TGTGCCAGCAGCTTGGTTCTCAGGGATGGCACTGAAGCTTTCTTT.